This T cell receptor (beta chain) was captured in a study of T cells in women clearing cervical HPV infection. Details on this clone: With the read ending 3 residues before the CDR3 end, the germline J gene is used to fill in that end. The same CDR3 can be traced to other DNA sequences in this sample.

All donors had a single incident cervical HPV16 infection, not prevalent. In germline, CDR1 is SQVTM, CDR2 ANQGSEA. V trimming: 7 bases; J trimming: 5 bases; junction bases outside the gene matches: 9. The CDR3 loop spans 14 amino acids. Sequencing used immunoSEQ multiplex PCR; TCRdb keeps in-frame clones, though not all of them. In total, the table holds about 45,000 clones. Sample: blood buffy coat. J is TRBJ2-2 and V is TRBV29-1, with 8 positions matching TRBD1. The TCR comes from a woman between 18 and 75 years old with a cervical HPV16 infection that either progressed to CIN3+ or cleared (not recorded which). Incomplete CDR3 DNA: TGCAGCGCCGGGACAGGAGGAGGTACCGGGGAG. This encodes CSAGTGGGTGE. The whole CDR3 is CSAGTGGGTGELFF.